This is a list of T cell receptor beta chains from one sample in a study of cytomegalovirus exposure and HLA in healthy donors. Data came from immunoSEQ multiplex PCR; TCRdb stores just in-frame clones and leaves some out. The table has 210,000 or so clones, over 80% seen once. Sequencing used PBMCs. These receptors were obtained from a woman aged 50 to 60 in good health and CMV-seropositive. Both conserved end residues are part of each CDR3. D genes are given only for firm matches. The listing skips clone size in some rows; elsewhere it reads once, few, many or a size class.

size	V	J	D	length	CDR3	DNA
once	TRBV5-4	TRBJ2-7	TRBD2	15	CASSRRLAHSYEQYF	TGTGCCAGCAGCCGAAGACTAGCCCACTCCTACGAGCAGTACTTC
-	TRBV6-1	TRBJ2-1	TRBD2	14	CASRASGGAGEQFF	TGTGCCAGCAGGGCTAGCGGGGGGGCAGGTGAGCAGTTCTTC
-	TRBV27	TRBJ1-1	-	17	CASSPSTTWVFGYEAFF	TGTGCCAGCAGTCCATCCACGACATGGGTTTTTGGGTATGAAGCTTTCTTT
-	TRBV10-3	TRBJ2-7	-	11	CAIKGDYEQYF	TGTGCCATCAAAGGGGACTACGAGCAGTACTTC
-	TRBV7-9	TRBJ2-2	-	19	CASGSIDRPLVPNTGELFF	TGTGCCAGCGGTTCTATAGACAGGCCATTGGTCCCGAACACCGGGGAGCTGTTTTTT
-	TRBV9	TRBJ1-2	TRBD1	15	CASSALGDRHYGYTF	TGTGCCAGCAGTGCTTTGGGGGACAGACACTATGGCTACACCTTC
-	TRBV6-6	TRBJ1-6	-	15	CASSSTALGNSPLHF	TGTGCCAGCAGTTCGACAGCTTTGGGGAATTCACCCCTCCACTTT
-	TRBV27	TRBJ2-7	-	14	CASSLRDTSYEQYF	TGTGCCAGCAGTTTAAGGGACACATCCTACGAGCAGTACTTC
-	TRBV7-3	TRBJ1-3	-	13	CASSRSVGNTIYF	TGTGCCAGCAGCCGATCAGTGGGAAACACCATATATTTT
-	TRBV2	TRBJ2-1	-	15	CASRTGLPFGNEQFF	TGTGCCAGCAGAACGGGACTTCCTTTCGGGAATGAGCAGTTCTTC
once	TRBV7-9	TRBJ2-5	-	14	CASSLSSLQETQYF	TGTGCCAGCAGCTTATCCAGTCTCCAAGAGACCCAGTACTTC
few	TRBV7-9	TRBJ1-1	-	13	CASSFDMNTEAFF	TGTGCCAGCAGCTTCGACATGAACACTGAAGCTTTCTTT
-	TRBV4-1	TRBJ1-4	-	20	CASSHRTGTTGGATNEKLFF	TGCGCCAGCAGCCACAGAACCGGGACAACTGGCGGAGCAACTAATGAAAAACTGTTTTTT
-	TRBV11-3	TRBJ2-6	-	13	CASSPTGANVLTF	TGTGCCAGCAGCCCGACAGGGGCCAACGTCCTGACTTTC
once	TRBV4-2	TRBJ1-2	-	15	CASSPAGTPNYGYTF	TGTGCCAGCAGCCCAGCCGGGACACCTAACTATGGCTACACCTTC
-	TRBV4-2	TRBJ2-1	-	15	CASSQVGGADNEQFF	TGTGCCAGCAGCCAAGTAGGGGGGGCCGACAATGAGCAGTTCTTC
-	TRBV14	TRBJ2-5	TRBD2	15	CASSRLAGGLETQYF	TGTGCCAGCAGCAGACTAGCGGGGGGTCTAGAGACCCAGTACTTC
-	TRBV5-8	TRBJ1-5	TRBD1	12	CASSLGQGAQHF	TGTGCCAGCAGCTTGGGCCAGGGGGCCCAGCATTTT
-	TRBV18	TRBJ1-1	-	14	CASSLRQGSTEAFF	TGTGCCAGCTCTCTTAGGCAGGGGAGCACTGAAGCTTTCTTT
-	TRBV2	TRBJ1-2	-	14	CASRLEEGAYGYTF	TGTGCCAGCAGACTTGAGGAAGGGGCCTATGGCTACACCTTC
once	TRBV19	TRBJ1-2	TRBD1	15	CASSPQGQGFRGYTF	TGTGCCAGTAGTCCCCAAGGACAGGGCTTCAGGGGCTACACCTTC
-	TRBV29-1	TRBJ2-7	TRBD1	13	CSGRATGAGEQYF	TGCAGCGGGAGGGCGACAGGGGCCGGTGAGCAGTACTTC
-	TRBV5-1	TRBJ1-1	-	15	CASSEATRGNTEAFF	TGCGCCAGCAGCGAGGCGACAAGGGGCAACACTGAAGCTTTCTTT
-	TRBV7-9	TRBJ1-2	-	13	CASSAAEGGGYTF	TGTGCCAGCAGCGCCGCCGAGGGGGGGGGCTACACCTTC
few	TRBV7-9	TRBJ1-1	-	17	CASSPRARRGQNTEAFF	TGTGCCAGCAGCCCTAGGGCGAGGCGGGGTCAGAACACTGAAGCTTTCTTT
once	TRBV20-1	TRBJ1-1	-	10	CSAVEGWAFF	TGCAGTGCCGTGGAGGGGTGGGCTTTCTTT
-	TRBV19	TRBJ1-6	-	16	CASTSFSGGYNSPLHF	TGTGCCAGTACCTCCTTTTCCGGGGGCTATAATTCACCCCTCCACTTT
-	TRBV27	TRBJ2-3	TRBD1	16	CASRTGGGEGTDTQYF	TGTGCCAGCCGGACAGGGGGGGGTGAGGGCACAGATACGCAGTATTTT
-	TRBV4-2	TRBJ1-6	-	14	CASSQGRNNSPLHF	TGTGCCAGCAGCCAAGGTAGAAATAATTCACCCCTCCACTTT
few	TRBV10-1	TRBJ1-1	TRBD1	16	CASSEADRGRDTEAFF	TGCGCCAGCAGTGAGGCGGACAGGGGGCGTGACACTGAAGCTTTCTTT
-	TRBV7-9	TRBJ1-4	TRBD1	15	CASSARTGGSEKLFF	TGTGCCAGCAGCGCTCGGACAGGGGGATCTGAAAAACTGTTTTTT
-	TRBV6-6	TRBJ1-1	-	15	CASSSQGNWDTEAFF	TGTGCCAGCAGTTCTCAGGGTAATTGGGACACTGAAGCTTTCTTT
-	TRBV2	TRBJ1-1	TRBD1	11	CASSHRGMAFF	TGTGCCAGCAGTCACAGGGGGATGGCTTTCTTT
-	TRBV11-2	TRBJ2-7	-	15	CASSLTAMNSYEQYF	TGTGCCAGCAGCTTAACAGCTATGAACTCCTACGAGCAGTACTTC
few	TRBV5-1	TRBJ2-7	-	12	CASSSGTYEQYF	TGCGCCAGCAGCTCGGGTACCTACGAGCAGTACTTC
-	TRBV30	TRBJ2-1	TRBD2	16	CAWSVLTGGPWNEQFF	TGTGCCTGGAGTGTACTCACGGGGGGGCCTTGGAATGAGCAGTTCTTC
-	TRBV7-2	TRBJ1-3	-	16	CASSPTGTLSGNTIYF	TGTGCCAGCAGCCCTACCGGGACACTCTCTGGAAACACCATATATTTT
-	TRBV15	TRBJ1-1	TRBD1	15	CATSRDQGARGEAFF	TGTGCCACCAGCAGAGATCAGGGGGCGCGGGGTGAAGCTTTCTTT
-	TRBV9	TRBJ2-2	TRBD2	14	CASSSGGDTGELFF	TGTGCCAGCTCGAGCGGGGGAGACACCGGGGAGCTGTTTTTT
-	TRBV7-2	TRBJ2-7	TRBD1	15	CASSSPGGGSYEQYF	TGTGCCAGCAGTTCCCCAGGGGGCGGCTCCTACGAGCAGTACTTC
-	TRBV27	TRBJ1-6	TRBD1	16	CASSSGQGVRNSPLHF	TGTGCCAGCAGTTCGGGACAGGGGGTCCGTAATTCACCCCTCCACTTT
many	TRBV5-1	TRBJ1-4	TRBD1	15	CASSLTDRVGEKLFF	TGCGCCAGCAGCTTAACGGACAGGGTAGGCGAAAAACTGTTTTTT
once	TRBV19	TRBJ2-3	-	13	CASTQGRTDTQYF	TGTGCCAGTACACAGGGACGAACAGATACGCAGTATTTT
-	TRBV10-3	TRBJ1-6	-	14	CAISESSGNSPLHF	TGTGCCATCAGTGAGTCGTCGGGGAATTCACCCCTCCACTTT
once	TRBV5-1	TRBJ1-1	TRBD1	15	CASRQGGLLNTEAFF	TGCGCCAGCAGGCAGGGGGGACTCCTCAACACTGAAGCTTTCTTT
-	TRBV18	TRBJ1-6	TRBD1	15	CASSPTGAVGSPLHF	TGTGCCAGCTCACCTACAGGGGCTGTCGGTTCACCCCTCCACTTT
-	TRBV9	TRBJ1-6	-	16	CASSVGGDPYNSPLHF	TGTGCCAGCAGCGTAGGGGGAGATCCATATAATTCACCCCTCCACTTT
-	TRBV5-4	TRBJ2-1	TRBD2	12	CASSPGTSEQFF	TGTGCCAGCAGCCCCGGGACTAGCGAGCAGTTCTTC
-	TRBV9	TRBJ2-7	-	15	CASSVVEGNLNEQYF	TGTGCCAGCAGCGTAGTCGAGGGAAACCTCAACGAGCAGTACTTC
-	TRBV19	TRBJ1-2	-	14	CATSNVGRGYGYTF	TGTGCCACCAGTAATGTCGGCAGGGGCTATGGCTACACCTTC
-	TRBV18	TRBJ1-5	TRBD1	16	CASSRRDRSGNQPQHF	TGTGCCAGCTCACGTCGGGACAGGAGTGGCAATCAGCCCCAGCATTTT
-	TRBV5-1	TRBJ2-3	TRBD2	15	CASAPGGGSTDTQYF	TGCGCCAGTGCCCCGGGCGGGGGGAGCACAGATACGCAGTATTTT
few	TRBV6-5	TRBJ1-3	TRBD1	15	CASRVDRVGGNTIYF	TGTGCCAGCAGGGTTGACAGGGTAGGAGGAAACACCATATATTTT